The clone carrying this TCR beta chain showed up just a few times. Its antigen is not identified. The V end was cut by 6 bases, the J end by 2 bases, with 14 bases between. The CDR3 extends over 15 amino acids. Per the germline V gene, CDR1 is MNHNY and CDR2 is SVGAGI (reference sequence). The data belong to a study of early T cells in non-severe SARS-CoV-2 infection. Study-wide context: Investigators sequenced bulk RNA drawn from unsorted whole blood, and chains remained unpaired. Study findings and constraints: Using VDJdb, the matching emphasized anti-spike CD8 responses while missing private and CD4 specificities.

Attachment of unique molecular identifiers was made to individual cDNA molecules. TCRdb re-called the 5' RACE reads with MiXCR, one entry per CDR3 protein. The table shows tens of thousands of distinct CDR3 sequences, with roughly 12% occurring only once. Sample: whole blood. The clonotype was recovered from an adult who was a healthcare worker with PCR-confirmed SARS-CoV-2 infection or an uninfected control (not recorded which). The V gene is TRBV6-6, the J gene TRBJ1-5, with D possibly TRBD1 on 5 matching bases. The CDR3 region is CASRKGRGGNQPQHF. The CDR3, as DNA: TGTGCCAGCAGAAAGGGGAGGGGCGGCAATCAGCCCCAGCATTTT.